This passage covers 32 T cell receptor beta chains from one sample sequenced in a study of shared T cell receptors in the human thymus. The data were produced by immunoSEQ multiplex PCR, yet TCRdb's version contains in-frame clones alone and is incomplete. The profile shows about 660,000 clones, over 75% of them singletons. These data also featured in a second study, about human thymus T cells.

The sequencing input was thymocytes. The receptor set was obtained from a boy younger than two with a congenital heart defect.

The J gene is TRBJ1-3, the V gene TRBV19; a possible D gene is TRBD1 (5 bases). Germline loops: CDR1 LNHDA, CDR2 SQIVND (reference sequence). The V end was cut by 5 bases, the J end by 0 bases, with 11 bases between. This CDR3 has 15 residues. The CDR3 protein is CASSGRVFSGNTIYF. Written as DNA, the CDR3 is TGTGCCAGTAGTGGCAGGGTCTTCTCTGGAAACACCATATATTTT.

The J gene is TRBJ2-3, the V gene TRBV14, with D perhaps TRBD2 (7 bases). Germline V gene sequence: CDR1 SGHDN, CDR2 FVKESK. V was pared by 2 bases and J by 4 bases, with 19 bases between. The CDR3 has 17 amino acids. For the CDR3, the DNA is TGTGCCAGCAGCCAATCTTTACGGGGGGCCCCTCCAGATACGCAGTATTTT. Translation: CASSQSLRGAPPDTQYF.

This chain connects TRBV10-3 to TRBJ2-1; 11 nucleotides agree with TRBD2. Trimming at V came to 4 bases and at J to 3 bases, leaving 8 bases not matched to a gene. CDR3 length equals 17 residues. Germline values: CDR1 ENHRY, CDR2 SYGVKD. CDR3 residues: CAISAPTLAGGYNEQFF. CDR3 in DNA: TGTGCCATCAGTGCCCCTACCCTAGCGGGGGGCTACAATGAGCAGTTCTTC.

The rearrangement joins TRBV18 to TRBJ1-5; D not certain. This CDR3 contains 15 residues. CDR1 and CDR2 from the germline V gene are KGHSH and LQKENI. V was pared by 2 bases and J by 3 bases, with 11 bases between. The CDR3 DNA is TGTGCCAGCTCACCAGGCCCGATGAACAATCAGCCCCAGCATTTT. Translation gives CASSPGPMNNQPQHF.

The chain carries TRBV29-1 and TRBJ2-6; D is ambiguous. CDR1 and CDR2 (germline): SQVTM, ANQGSEA. The CDR3 consists of 13 residues. Trimming removed 5 bases from V and 1 base from J, with 6 bases in between. CDR3 coding DNA: TGCAGCGTTTTACTATCTGGGGCCAACGTCCTGACTTTC. Its protein product is CSVLLSGANVLTF.

Only one count was recorded for this clone. This sequence joins TRBV28 and TRBJ2-1; D may be TRBD2 (5 bases). Deletions cut 3 bases from V and 3 bases from J, with 21 bases between. Germline assignment: CDR1 MDHEN and CDR2 SYDVKM. The CDR3 sequence is 18 residues long. The CDR3 reads CASSFISATGSFYNEQFF. The DNA for the CDR3 is TGTGCCAGCAGTTTTATATCCGCCACGGGGAGCTTCTACAATGAGCAGTTCTTC.

In this sample, this clone turned up a few times. This rearrangement joins TRBV27 to TRBJ2-5; TRBD1 matches 7 bases. V was pared by 6 bases and J by 1 base, with 5 bases of the junction left unmatched. The length of the CDR3 is 14 residues. Germline loops: CDR1 MNHEY, CDR2 SMNVEV (reference sequence). The CDR3 DNA follows: TGTGCCAGCAGGCGACAGGGTTCCCAAGAGACCCAGTACTTC. It is translated as CASRRQGSQETQYF.

The chain couples TRBV25-1 to TRBJ1-2; 7 nucleotides align to TRBD1. V shed 2 bases, J shed 4 bases, and the junction held 7 bases outside the gene matches. This CDR3 has 15 amino acids. CDR1 is MGHDK and CDR2 is SYGVNS in the germline V gene. The CDR3 coding sequence is TGTGCCAGCAGTGAACCCAACCCAGGGGGCTATGGCTACACCTTC. This encodes CASSEPNPGGYGYTF.

The rearrangement uses TRBV27 and TRBJ2-6; TRBD1 agrees at 9 bases. This CDR3 is 18 amino acids long. Germline V lookup: CDR1 MNHEY, CDR2 SMNVEV (reference sequence). The J segment lost 1 base and the V segment lost 5 bases, leaving 9 bases of the junction unmatched. In DNA, the CDR3 is TGTGCCAGCAGTCCGGGACAGGGTCATAAGTCTGGGGCCAACGTCCTGACTTTC. Its translation is CASSPGQGHKSGANVLTF.

The chain couples TRBV7-9 to TRBJ2-3, with 12 positions matching TRBD1. V shed 3 bases, J shed 5 bases, and the junction held 3 bases outside the gene matches. The CDR3 has 15 amino acids. Germline CDR1 and CDR2: SEHNR and FQNEAQ (reference sequence). CDR3 protein: CASSLGQGAGDTQYF. In nucleotides, the CDR3 is TGTGCCAGCAGCTTGGGACAGGGGGCGGGAGATACGCAGTATTTT.

On this clone itself: One junction end disagrees with the germline gene, perhaps due to a read error. The gene calls are TRBV6-1 and TRBJ1-2; TRBD1 is a possible D gene (6 bases). The CDR3 has 13 residues. The germline gives CDR1 MNHNS, CDR2 SASEGT. CDR3 bases: TGTGCCAGCAGCAGGGGATTTAACTATGGCTACCCCTTC. It encodes CASSRGFNYGYPF.

This chain links TRBV6-6 with TRBJ1-5; 9 bases fit TRBD1. Trimming at V came to 6 bases and at J to 3 bases, leaving 9 bases not matched to a gene. Germline values: CDR1 MNHNY, CDR2 SVGAGI (reference sequence). This CDR3 has 16 residues. The CDR3 here is CASRPTGQGFNQPQHF. The CDR3 DNA is TGTGCCAGCAGACCCACGGGACAGGGCTTCAATCAGCCCCAGCATTTT.

The chain joins TRBV28 to TRBJ1-2; 9 positions agree with TRBD1. The CDR3 extends over 16 amino acids. The germline CDR1 and CDR2 sequences are MDHEN and SYDVKM. With 5 bases clipped from V and 5 bases from J, the junction kept 12 bases outside the gene matches. In nucleotides, the CDR3 is TGTGCCAGCAGTGAGGAGTTCGGGACAGGGCCTTATGGCTACACCTTC. Amino acids: CASSEEFGTGPYGYTF.

The chain is built from TRBV4-3 and TRBJ1-1, with TRBD1 matching over 12 bases. The CDR3 spans 22 residues. Germline loops: CDR1 LGHNA, CDR2 YSLEER. Trimming removed 3 bases from V and 5 bases from J; junction bases left unmatched: 25. The CDR3 is CASSHLGSGTGGEWGLETEAFF. CDR3 coding DNA: TGCGCCAGCAGCCATCTCGGATCCGGGACAGGGGGCGAGTGGGGCCTAGAGACTGAAGCTTTCTTT.

Only one count was recorded for this clone. The chain links TRBV5-5 to TRBJ1-6; 7 bases fit TRBD1. V dropped 4 bases and J dropped 9; count of bases not matched to a gene: 4. This CDR3 region has 13 residues. The germline V gene has CDR1 SGHKS and CDR2 YYEKEE (reference sequence). The DNA for the CDR3 is TGTGCCAGCAGCGGGGGACAGCTTTCACCCCTCCACTTT. Translation gives CASSGGQLSPLHF.

This clone was seen more than once but under ten times. The genes are TRBV28 and TRBJ2-1; D is possibly TRBD2 (6 bases). This CDR3 has 18 amino acids. The germline V gene has CDR1 MDHEN and CDR2 SYDVKM. Deletions cut 6 bases from V and 0 bases from J, with 21 bases between. CDR3 loop: CASSPGDRAGSSYNEQFF. The CDR3 nucleotides are TGTGCCAGCAGCCCCGGGGACCGCGCGGGAAGCTCCTACAATGAGCAGTTCTTC.

V usage is TRBV7-9 and J usage is TRBJ2-1; D might be TRBD2 (7 bases). Germline CDR1 reads SEHNR; CDR2 reads FQNEAQ (reference sequence). The V end lost 2 bases, the J end lost 0 bases, and 14 bases lay between the germline ends. CDR3 length equals 17 residues. The CDR3: CASSLTPRGASYNEQFF. The DNA for the CDR3 is TGTGCCAGCAGCTTAACCCCCCGGGGGGCCTCCTACAATGAGCAGTTCTTC.

V is TRBV9 and J is TRBJ2-2, with 7 positions matching TRBD2. The CDR3 sequence is 16 residues long. V lost 0 bases, J lost 4 bases, and 6 bases stayed unmatched. Per germline, CDR1 SGDLS and CDR2 YYNGEE. The CDR3 region has the DNA TGTGCCAGCAGCGTAGCCCTAGCGGACCCCACCGGGGAGCTGTTTTTT. Translation gives CASSVALADPTGELFF. Supplemented by reference TRBV9 and TRBJ2-2, the full variable domain reads DSGVTQTPKHLITATGQRVTLRCSPRSGDLSVYWYQQSLDQGLQFLIQYYNGEERAKGNILERFSAQQFPDLHSELNLSSLELGDSALYFCASSVALADPTGELFFGEGSRLTVL.

This clone came up once. The J gene is TRBJ1-4, the V gene TRBV4-2; 7 nucleotides align to TRBD1. Germline loops: CDR1 LGHNA, CDR2 YNFKEQ. The CDR3 has 15 residues. With 0 bases clipped from V and 15 bases from J, the junction kept 13 bases outside the gene matches. CDR3: CASSQEERGRDSLFF. CDR3 DNA sequence: TGTGCCAGCAGCCAAGAAGAGAGGGGCCGGGACAGCTTGTTTTTT.

This clone was seen once. The chain links TRBV27 to TRBJ2-1; 9 bases align to TRBD2. V shed 6 bases and J 5 bases; nucleotides not matched to a gene: 2. CDR3 length: 13 residues. Germline CDR1 MNHEY, CDR2 SMNVEV (reference sequence). The DNA of the CDR3 is TGTGCCAGCAGGGGACTAGCTGACAATGAGCAGTTCTTC. Translated: CASRGLADNEQFF.

The chain has TRBV5-1 and TRBJ1-2; 11 bases fit TRBD1. The ends lost 4 bases at V and 4 bases at J; junction bases unmatched: 3. Germline loops: CDR1 SGHRS, CDR2 YFSETQ. The CDR3 covers 14 residues. CDR3 protein: CASSGQGAGYGYTF. CDR3 bases: TGCGCCAGCAGCGGACAGGGGGCTGGCTATGGCTACACCTTC.

V and J are TRBV29-1 and TRBJ2-7; D possibly corresponds to TRBD1 (5 bases). CDR1 is SQVTM and CDR2 is ANQGSEA in the germline V gene. CDR3 length: 13 amino acids. Trimming cost V 0 bases and J 9 bases, with 15 bases left between them. The CDR3 loop reads CSVEDRGLLGQYF. CDR3 DNA sequence: TGCAGCGTTGAAGATAGGGGCCTCCTAGGGCAGTACTTC.

V gene TRBV15 combines with J gene TRBJ1-5; the D gene is possibly TRBD1 (6 bases). Trimming stripped 3 bases from V and 5 bases from J, with 14 bases between. The CDR3 spans 15 residues. CDR1 and CDR2 from the germline V gene are LNHNV and YYDKDF (reference sequence). In nucleotides, the CDR3 is TGTGCCACCAGCAGGGACAGTCTTTTCGATCAGCCCCAGCATTTT. Its translation is CATSRDSLFDQPQHF.

The chain recombines TRBV19 with TRBJ1-2, with D possibly matching TRBD1 (6 bases). The germline V gene encodes CDR1 LNHDA and CDR2 SQIVND (reference sequence). The CDR3 is 13 residues long. Trimming removed 8 bases at V and 4 bases at J, with 14 bases between. CDR3 region: CASDTGTRYGYTF. The DNA for the CDR3 is TGTGCCAGTGACACAGGGACCCGCTATGGCTACACCTTC. Complete variable domain (other parts from reference TRBV19 and TRBJ1-2): DGGITQSPKYLFRKEGQNVTLSCEQNLNHDAMYWYRQDPGQGLRLIYYSQIVNDFQKGDIAEGYSVSREKKESFPLTVTSAQKNPTAFYLCASDTGTRYGYTFGSGTRLTVV.

This chain joins TRBV25-1 and TRBJ1-6; 10 bases match TRBD1. Per germline, CDR1 MGHDK and CDR2 SYGVNS. This CDR3 spans 15 amino acids. Unmatched junction bases numbered 1, after V lost 2 bases and J lost 6 bases. The CDR3 DNA follows: TGTGCCAGCAGTGAAGGGGACAGGGGTAATTCACCCCTCCACTTT. As protein: CASSEGDRGNSPLHF.

The chain carries TRBV7-8 and TRBJ1-5, with 9 bases aligning to TRBD1. J lost 2 bases, V lost 7 bases, and 18 bases had no gene match. Looked up from germline, CDR1 is SGHVS and CDR2 is FQNEAQ. The CDR3 extends over 19 amino acids. CDR3 bases: TGTGCCAGCACACCAATCCCCGGACAGGGGATAACAGGCAATCAGCCCCAGCATTTT. It yields the protein CASTPIPGQGITGNQPQHF.

The chain is built from TRBV4-1 and TRBJ2-7; 15 nucleotides line up with TRBD2. Germline loops: CDR1 MGHRA, CDR2 YSYEKL. The CDR3 contains 17 residues. V gave up 4 bases and J gave up 2 bases; unmatched junction bases: 6. CDR3 in DNA: TGCGCCAGCAGCCCCGGACTAGCGGGAGGGACGACCTACGAGCAGTACTTC. Translation: CASSPGLAGGTTYEQYF.

This chain links TRBV28 with TRBJ2-7; 13 nucleotides align to TRBD2. The V segment lost 6 bases and the J segment 7 bases; nucleotides outside the gene matches: 15. The CDR3 has 17 residues. Germline assignment: CDR1 MDHEN and CDR2 SYDVKM. CDR3 DNA: TGTGCCAGCAGACTACTCTCCGGGACTAGCGGGACTGGAGAGCAGTACTTC. It codes for CASRLLSGTSGTGEQYF.

This chain joins TRBV18 and TRBJ1-3; 7 nucleotides align to TRBD1. Germline V gives CDR1 KGHSH, CDR2 LQKENI. Trimming at V came to 3 bases and at J to 0 bases, leaving 2 bases not matched to a gene. The CDR3 loop spans 15 amino acids. The CDR3: CASSPTGDSGNTIYF. DNA of the CDR3: TGTGCCAGCTCACCTACAGGGGACTCTGGAAACACCATATATTTT.

The chain uses TRBV4-3 and TRBJ1-2, with 7 bases aligning to TRBD1. V lost 4 bases and J lost 10; bases outside the gene matches: 15. The CDR3 runs to 15 residues. The germline CDR1 and CDR2 sequences are LGHNA and YSLEER. CDR3 nucleotide sequence: TGCGCCAGCAGCCTATTGGACAGGCCACCAAGGGACTACACCTTC. It codes for CASSLLDRPPRDYTF.

The chain carries TRBV4-2 and TRBJ1-6, with TRBD1 identical over 8 bases. V was clipped by 4 bases and J by 8 bases; unmatched bases: 4. The CDR3 runs to 14 residues. The germline gives CDR1 LGHNA, CDR2 YNFKEQ. CDR3 amino acids: CASSPDRGDSPLHF. The CDR3 DNA is TGTGCCAGCAGCCCCGACAGGGGTGATTCACCCCTCCACTTT.

This clone showed up just a few times. J is TRBJ1-1 and V is TRBV15; perhaps TRBD1 as D (5 bases). The germline gives CDR1 LNHNV, CDR2 YYDKDF (reference sequence). Trimming cost V 11 bases and J 0 bases, with 10 bases left between them. This CDR3 has 12 amino acids. CDR3 coding DNA: TGTGCCGTTGGGACTCTGAACACTGAAGCTTTCTTT. It specifies CAVGTLNTEAFF.